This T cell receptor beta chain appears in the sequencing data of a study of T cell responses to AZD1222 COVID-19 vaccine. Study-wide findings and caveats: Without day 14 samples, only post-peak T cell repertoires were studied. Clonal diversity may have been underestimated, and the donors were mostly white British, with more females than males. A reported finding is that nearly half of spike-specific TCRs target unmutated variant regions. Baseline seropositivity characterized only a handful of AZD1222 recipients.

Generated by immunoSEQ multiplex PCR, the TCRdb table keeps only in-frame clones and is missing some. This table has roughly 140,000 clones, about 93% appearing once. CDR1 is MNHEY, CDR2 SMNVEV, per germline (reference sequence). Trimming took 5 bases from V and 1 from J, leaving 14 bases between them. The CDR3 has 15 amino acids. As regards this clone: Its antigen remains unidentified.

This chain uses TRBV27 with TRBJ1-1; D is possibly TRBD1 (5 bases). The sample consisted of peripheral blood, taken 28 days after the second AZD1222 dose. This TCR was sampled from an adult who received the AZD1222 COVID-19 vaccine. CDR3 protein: CASSAYRMGNTEAFF. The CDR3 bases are TGTGCCAGCAGTGCCTACAGGATGGGGAACACTGAAGCTTTCTTT.